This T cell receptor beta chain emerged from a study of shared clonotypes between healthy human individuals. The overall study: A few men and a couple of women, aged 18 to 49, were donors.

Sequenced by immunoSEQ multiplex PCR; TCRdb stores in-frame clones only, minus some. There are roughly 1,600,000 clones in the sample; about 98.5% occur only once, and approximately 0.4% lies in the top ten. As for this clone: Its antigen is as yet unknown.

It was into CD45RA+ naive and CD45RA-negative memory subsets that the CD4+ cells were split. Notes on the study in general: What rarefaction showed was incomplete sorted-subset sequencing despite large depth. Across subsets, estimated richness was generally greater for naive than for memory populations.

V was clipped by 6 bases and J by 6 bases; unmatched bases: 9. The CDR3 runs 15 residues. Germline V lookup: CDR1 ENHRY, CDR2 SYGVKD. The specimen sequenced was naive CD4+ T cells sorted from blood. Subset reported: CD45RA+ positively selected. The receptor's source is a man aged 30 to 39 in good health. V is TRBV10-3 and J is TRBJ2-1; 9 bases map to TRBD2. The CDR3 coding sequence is TGTGCCATCAGCCCGACTAGCGGTCGATCCAATGAGCAGTTCTTC. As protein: CAISPTSGRSNEQFF.